This T cell receptor (beta chain) was captured in a study of blood T cell repertoires in COVID-19. About the study: Acute and convalescent COVID-19 specimens originated in the United States, Italy and Spain. PBMCs, B-cell-depleted T cells, or T cells provided the cDNA or gDNA that made up the material.

Authors' methods: Amplifying reference gene primers gave estimates of nucleated cell counts. Clones were read by immunoSEQ multiplex PCR, and TCRdb kept only the in-frame ones, dropping some. D and trimming come from the DNA, and the V and J calls and clone size come from that table. The sample records about 300,000 clones, roughly 90% being singletons. V shed 6 bases and J shed 1 base, with 16 bases lying between them. The CDR3 sequence is 16 residues long. The germline CDR1 and CDR2 sequences are MNHEY and SMNVEV (reference sequence). This receptor was obtained from a man younger than 35 who had recovered from COVID-19. V gene TRBV27 combines with J gene TRBJ1-5; D might be TRBD1 (5 bases). Specimen: peripheral blood. The CDR3 nucleotides are TGTGCCAGCAGCCCTATTGGGGGGATAAGCAATCAGCCCCAGCATTTT. The encoded protein is CASSPIGGISNQPQHF.